This T cell receptor beta chain was captured by sequencing in a study of T cell clones after liver transplantation. Across the whole study: Three of eight recipients were HCV-positive; others had non-autoimmune, non-viral indications. Blood was drawn pre-transplant, before withdrawal, and after full or failed withdrawal.

Generated by immunoSEQ multiplex PCR, the TCRdb table keeps only in-frame clones and is missing some. The table records fewer than 110,000 clones, around 80% of them present only once. The V gene lost 4 bases and the J gene lost 7 bases, with 19 bases spanning the gap. The CDR3 spans 15 residues. Germline V CDR1 and CDR2: MNHNS, SASEGT. Material: CD4+ T cells from blood, obtained approximately 4 years after liver transplant. V is TRBV6-1 and J is TRBJ1-1, with D perhaps matching TRBD1 (6 bases). The clonotype was recovered from a human patient who received a liver transplant. Among the T cells, some may be from the graft donor. The DNA for the CDR3 is TGTGCCAGCAGTGGCCGACAGGCCGGAACAGGTGAAGCTTTCTTT. As protein: CASSGRQAGTGEAFF.